The 4 T cell receptor beta chains reported below all come from one sample, sequenced in a study of blood T cell repertoires in COVID-19. Data came from immunoSEQ multiplex PCR; TCRdb stores just in-frame clones and leaves some out. Of some 310,000 clones in the sample, around 86% were seen once. The sample taken for sequencing was peripheral blood. These receptors were collected from a man in his fifties or sixties with active or convalescent COVID-19.

The genes are TRBV9 and TRBJ2-4; the match to TRBD2 covers 8 bases. Germline V gene data show CDR1 as SGDLS and CDR2 as YYNGEE. V was clipped by 3 bases and J by 7 bases; unmatched bases: 0. The CDR3 sequence is 12 residues long. The CDR3 DNA reads TGTGCCAGCAGCGGGACTAGCAACATTCAGTACTTC. Amino acids: CASSGTSNIQYF.

This clone was detected once. The chain recombines TRBV6-6 with TRBJ2-7; D is unclear. CDR1 MNHNY and CDR2 SVGAGI come from the germline V gene (reference sequence). The CDR3 is 13 amino acids. Trimming took off 0 bases at V and 6 bases at J, with 9 bases between the two ends. The CDR3 region has the DNA TGTGCCAGCAGTTACTCGAATTCAGGCGAGCAGTACTTC. Its translation is CASSYSNSGEQYF.

The chain joins TRBV2 to TRBJ2-3; 8 bases match TRBD2. The CDR3 runs to 14 residues. Looked up from germline, CDR1 is SNHLY and CDR2 is FYNNEI. V shed 0 bases and J 6 bases; nucleotides not matched to a gene: 2. CDR3 amino acids: CASSEATSVDTQYF. The CDR3 nucleotides are TGTGCCAGCAGTGAAGCGACTAGCGTCGATACGCAGTATTTT. Variable domain in full (rest from reference TRBV2 and TRBJ2-3): EPEVTQTPSHQVTQMGQEVILRCVPISNHLYFYWYRQILGQKVEFLVSFYNNEISEKSEIFDDQFSVERPDGSNFTLKIRSTKLEDSAMYFCASSEATSVDTQYFGPGTRLTVL.

V and J are TRBV6-5 and TRBJ2-1, with D possibly matching TRBD1 (6 bases). V gave up 0 bases and J gave up 8 bases, with 11 bases separating them. The V gene's germline CDR1 is MNHEY and CDR2 SVGAGI. The CDR3 is 14 residues long. In DNA, the CDR3 is TGTGCCAGCAGTTACTCCAGGGGCCGGGATGAGCAGTTCTTC. Translating gives CASSYSRGRDEQFF.